Detailed here is one TCR beta chain. The target antigen is unknown. One end of the junction fails to match germline, which may point to a read error. These data belong to a study of cytomegalovirus exposure and HLA in healthy donors. Findings of the study overall: Presence/absence analyses rested on an assumption that sequencing depth was roughly uniform across donors. Earlier findings revealed that most TCR beta V segments proved productive either about 90% or about 30% of the time.

The CDR3 spans 11 residues. The germline gives CDR1 SNHLY, CDR2 FYNNEI. Researchers ran the PCR with 60 Vbeta and 13 Jbeta primers. Sequencing used immunoSEQ multiplex PCR; TCRdb keeps in-frame clones, though not all of them. The sample holds roughly 51,000 clones. The sequence derives from a woman aged 40 to 50 in good health and CMV-seronegative. This chain joins TRBV2 and TRBJ1-1; a weak D match, TRBD1 (6 bases). Sequenced sample: PBMCs. The CDR3 spells CASRDSSEDFF. The CDR3 DNA follows: TGTGCCAGCAGGGACAGCTCTGAAGATTTCTTT.